The source of this T cell receptor beta chain is a study of graft-versus-host responses after intestinal transplantation. Study details: As for transplant type, recipients had multivisceral, liver-intestinal, or isolated intestinal grafts. Uniformly, recipients were administered anti-thymocyte globulin induction with subsequent tacrolimus and steroids for three to four years. General study points: An association linked early post-transplant HvG declines with peak circulating GvH clone levels.

Clones were sequenced by immunoSEQ multiplex PCR, and TCRdb holds only the in-frame ones, with some missing. The sample yields roughly 100,000 clones, roughly 90% seen once. Comments on this clone: Its specificity is not known.

Germline V gene lookup returns CDR1 SQVTM and CDR2 ANQGSEA. Trimming shortened V by 4 bases and J by 3 bases, and 16 bases separated the two germline ends. The CDR3 is made up of 14 amino acids. The TCR comes from a human donor who received an intestinal transplant. J is TRBJ2-7 and V is TRBV29-1; tentatively, D is TRBD1 or TRBD2 (5 bases each). Sequenced here: unstimulated CD4+ T cells sorted from spleen or lymph node cells, sampled before intestinal transplant. CDR3 amino acids: CSVGESVGVYEQYF. The CDR3 region has the DNA TGCAGCGTTGGGGAGTCGGTGGGGGTCTACGAGCAGTACTTC.